This TCR beta chain is drawn from a study of neurological immune-mediated disorders. This clonotype was observed many times. One entry per CDR3 protein, called by TCRdb with MiXCR from the 5' RACE reads. The table records approximately 23,000 distinct CDR3 sequences, more than 9% of them present only once. The length of the CDR3 is 16 residues. Germline V lookup: CDR1 SGHVS, CDR2 FQNEAQ. V lost 1 base to trimming and J lost 5 bases; unmatched junction nucleotides: 5. The chain combines TRBV7-8 with TRBJ2-2; TRBD2 matches 9 bases. The sequenced sample consisted of PBMCs. This TCR was recovered from an older woman with HTLV-1-associated myelopathy (HAM/TSP). The CDR3: CASSLGSGGPTGELFF. The CDR3 bases are TGTGCCAGCAGCTTAGGGAGCGGGGGGCCTACCGGGGAGCTGTTTTTT.